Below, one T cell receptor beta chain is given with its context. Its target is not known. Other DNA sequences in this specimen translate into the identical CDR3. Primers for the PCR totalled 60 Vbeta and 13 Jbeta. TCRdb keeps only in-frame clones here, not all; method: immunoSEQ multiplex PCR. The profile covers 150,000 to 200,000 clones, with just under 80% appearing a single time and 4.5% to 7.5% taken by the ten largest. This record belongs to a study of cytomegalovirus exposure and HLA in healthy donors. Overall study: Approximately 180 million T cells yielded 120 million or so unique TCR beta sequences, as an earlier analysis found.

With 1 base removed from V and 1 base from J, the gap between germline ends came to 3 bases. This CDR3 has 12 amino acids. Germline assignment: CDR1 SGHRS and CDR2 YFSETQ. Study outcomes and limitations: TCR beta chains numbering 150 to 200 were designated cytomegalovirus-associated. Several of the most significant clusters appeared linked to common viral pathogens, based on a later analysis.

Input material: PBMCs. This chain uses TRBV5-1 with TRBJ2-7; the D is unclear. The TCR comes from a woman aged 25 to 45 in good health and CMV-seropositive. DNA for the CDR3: TGCGCCAGCAGCTTGTCATCCTACGAGCAGTACTTC. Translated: CASSLSSYEQYF.